This entry is about one T cell receptor beta chain. The record originates from a study of blood T cell repertoires in COVID-19. Study at large: The analysed material was cDNA or gDNA that came from T cells, B-cell-depleted T cells, or PBMCs.

Per the authors' pipeline: Nucleated cell counts were estimated from reference gene primer amplification. Data came from immunoSEQ multiplex PCR; TCRdb stores just in-frame clones and leaves some out. V and J calls and clone size follow that table, whereas D and trimming were derived from the DNA. The sample contains 150,000 to 200,000 clones, around 80% of which appear only once. The CDR3 is 13 amino acids. V was pared by 3 bases and J by 3 bases, with 6 bases between. CDR1 is KGHSH, CDR2 LQKENI, per germline. This TCR came from a woman older than 75 with active or convalescent COVID-19. The V gene is TRBV18, the J gene TRBJ1-5; D possibly corresponds to TRBD1 (6 bases). The material sequenced was peripheral blood. CDR3 loop: CASSPGANQPQHF. The CDR3 nucleotides are TGTGCCAGCTCACCGGGGGCCAATCAGCCCCAGCATTTT.